A single sample is the source of the 20 T cell receptor beta chains below, sequenced in a study of blood T cell repertoires in COVID-19. Method: immunoSEQ multiplex PCR; TCRdb's copy keeps in-frame clones and lacks some. Of over 100,000 clones listed, approximately 81% are singletons. The specimen sequenced was peripheral blood. The receptor set was obtained from a woman of 80 years or more with acute or convalescent COVID-19.

The chain is built from TRBV11-1 and TRBJ2-3, with TRBD1 matching 7 bases. CDR1 and CDR2 from the germline V gene are SGHAT and FQDESV (reference sequence). The CDR3 consists of 15 residues. V dropped 5 bases and J dropped 2; count of bases not matched to a gene: 7. CDR3 in DNA: TGTGCCAGCAGCCCCGGACAGGAGATCACAGATACGCAGTATTTT. This codes for CASSPGQEITDTQYF.

This clone was seen once. The chain joins TRBV2 to TRBJ1-5; 9 bases are a match to TRBD1. Germline CDR1 is SNHLY and CDR2 is FYNNEI. With 4 bases clipped from V and 6 bases from J, the junction kept 7 bases outside the gene matches. The CDR3 has 15 amino acids. The CDR3 region is CASSAGQGGSQPQHF. CDR3 nucleotides: TGTGCCAGCAGTGCGGGACAGGGTGGGAGTCAGCCCCAGCATTTT.

Here the CDR3 reads CATSLEHVLAEAETQYF. The CDR3 DNA is TGTGCCACCAGTCTCGAACATGTACTAGCGGAGGCTGAGACCCAGTACTTC. This rearrangement joins TRBV24-1 to TRBJ2-5, with 8 positions matching TRBD2. CDR1 is KGHDR, CDR2 SFDVKD, per germline. There are 17 residues in the CDR3. The junction had 16 bases not matched to a gene; V was cut back by 6 bases and J by 5 bases.

The V and J genes are TRBV6-2 or TRBV6-3 and TRBJ2-1; D call uncertain. Trimming left V 6 bases short and J 6 bases short, with 9 bases between. The CDR3 contains 12 residues. The V gene's germline CDR1 is MNHEY and CDR2 SVGEGT. The CDR3 DNA sequence: TGTGCCAGCAGCATGGTCGGCAATGAGCAGTTCTTC. It encodes CASSMVGNEQFF.

This chain connects TRBV3-1 (or the pseudogene TRBV3-2) to TRBJ2-4, with D uncertain. Germline values: CDR1 LGHDT, CDR2 YNNKEL (reference sequence). Trimming removed 0 bases at V and 5 bases at J, with 17 bases between. The CDR3 covers 17 residues. Here the CDR3 reads CASSQDREDSLQNIQYF. For the CDR3, the DNA is TGTGCCAGCAGCCAAGACAGAGAGGATTCCTTACAAAACATTCAGTACTTC.

This chain links TRBV28 with TRBJ1-1; the D is unclear. Per germline, CDR1 MDHEN and CDR2 SYDVKM. The CDR3 runs 14 residues. The V gene lost 4 bases and the J gene lost 0 bases, with 9 bases spanning the gap. The CDR3 reads CASSSLNMNTEAFF. CDR3 nucleotide sequence: TGTGCCAGCAGTTCCTTAAACATGAACACTGAAGCTTTCTTT.

This clone was seen just once. J is TRBJ2-3 and V is TRBV7-2; D might be TRBD2 (6 bases). Germline CDR1 reads SGHTA; CDR2 reads FQGNSA. V lost 4 bases to trimming and J lost 1 base, with 18 bases between them. This CDR3 is 17 amino acids long. The CDR3 DNA follows: TGTGCCAGCAGCTCCCAACCCTTAACTAGCCGCACAGATACGCAGTATTTT. The encoded protein is CASSSQPLTSRTDTQYF.

The rearrangement uses TRBV21-1 and TRBJ1-2. TRBV21-1 is an annotated pseudogene. The CDR3 has 13 residues. The CDR3, as DNA: TGTGCCAGCAGCCCCCGGGTTAACTATGGCTACACCTTC. This encodes CASSPRVNYGYTF.

This clone was counted a single time. The chain is built from TRBV7-6 and TRBJ2-2, with TRBD2 matching over 8 bases. Germline V gene lookup returns CDR1 SGHVS and CDR2 FNYEAQ. This CDR3 is 17 amino acids long. The V gene end was trimmed by 5 bases and the J gene end by 4 bases; junction bases not matched to a gene: 12. CDR3 nucleotides: TGTGCCAGCAGCCTCACGGGAGGGAGGGTCCCCACCGGGGAGCTGTTTTTT. Its protein product is CASSLTGGRVPTGELFF.

The chain has TRBV5-5 and TRBJ2-5; D gene ambiguous. The CDR3 consists of 12 residues. V lost 3 bases and J lost 5, with 8 bases in between. Germline CDR1 reads SGHKS; CDR2 reads YYEKEE (reference sequence). CDR3 region: CASSSGGETQYF. For the CDR3, the DNA is TGTGCCAGCAGCTCCGGCGGTGAGACCCAGTACTTC.

The V call is TRBV7-3, the J call TRBJ2-2; TRBD1 is a possible D gene (7 bases). The V end lost 5 bases, the J end lost 3 bases, and 13 bases lay between the germline ends. This CDR3 region has 15 residues. From germline, CDR1 is SGHTA and CDR2 FQGTGA. CDR3 nucleotide sequence: TGTGCCAGCAGCCAGGGGGGCGGATACACCGGGGAGCTGTTTTTT. Translating it yields CASSQGGGYTGELFF.

This clone was detected only once. V gene TRBV5-1 combines with J gene TRBJ2-2; D uncertain. This CDR3 contains 14 residues. V lost 0 bases and J lost 2, with 5 bases in between. The germline V gene has CDR1 SGHRS and CDR2 YFSETQ. The CDR3 bases are TGCGCCAGCAGCTTGGATATAAACACCGGGGAGCTGTTTTTT. This encodes CASSLDINTGELFF.

Turning to this clone: This sample includes further DNA sequences coding for the same CDR3. This sequence joins TRBV5-1 and TRBJ2-2; no clear D. V gave up 5 bases and J gave up 2 bases, with 13 bases separating them. The CDR3 is made up of 15 amino acids. Germline V lookup: CDR1 SGHRS, CDR2 YFSETQ. The CDR3 loop is CASSLRSGNTGELFF. The CDR3 bases are TGCGCCAGCAGTCTACGGTCTGGTAACACCGGGGAGCTGTTTTTT.

The chain is built from TRBV2 and TRBJ1-1, with TRBD1 identical over 7 bases. CDR3 size: 15 residues. CDR1 is SNHLY, CDR2 FYNNEI, per germline. Trimming at V came to 3 bases and at J to 2 bases, leaving 6 bases not matched to a gene. CDR3 bases: TGTGCCAGCAGTGATCCAGGGACAGCTAACACTGAAGCTTTCTTT. Protein: CASSDPGTANTEAFF.

This sequence joins TRBV5-4 and TRBJ2-7; a possible D gene is TRBD2 (5 bases). V was pared by 0 bases and J by 0 bases, with 10 bases between. The CDR3 loop spans 15 amino acids. CDR1 and CDR2 (germline): SGHNT, YYREEE (reference sequence). The CDR3 nucleotides are TGTGCCAGCAGCTTGGGTTCTGGGAGCTCCTACGAGCAGTACTTC. This gives the protein CASSLGSGSSYEQYF.

The rearrangement links TRBV7-9 to TRBJ2-1; possible D gene TRBD1, 6 bases. The CDR3 covers 13 residues. V lost 7 bases and J 8 bases, leaving 15 bases between the germline ends. Germline V CDR1 and CDR2: SEHNR, FQNEAQ (reference sequence). CDR3 sequence reads: CASTNHRVDEQFF. DNA of the CDR3: TGTGCCAGCACCAATCACAGGGTGGATGAGCAGTTCTTC.

This chain links TRBV12-5 with TRBJ1-1, with unresolved D. Trimming removed 9 bases from V and 1 base from J, with 6 bases in between. There are 11 residues in the CDR3. Germline values: CDR1 LGHNT, CDR2 FRNRAP. This CDR3 is CASFGNTEAFF. The CDR3 DNA reads TGTGCTAGCTTCGGGAACACTGAAGCTTTCTTT.

The genes are TRBV6-5 and TRBJ1-1, with 8 bases matching TRBD1. The V gene end was trimmed by 4 bases and the J gene end by 5 bases; junction bases not matched to a gene: 6. CDR3 size: 14 residues. CDR1 and CDR2 from the germline V gene are MNHEY and SVGAGI. The DNA of the CDR3 is TGTGCCAGCAGTTCCACGACAGGGGCAACTGAAGCTTTCTTT. It specifies CASSSTTGATEAFF.

The J gene is TRBJ2-5, the V gene TRBV2; tentative D call: TRBD1 (5 bases). V was cut by 5 bases and J by 4 bases, with 14 bases left in between. The CDR3 runs to 14 residues. Germline V gene sequence: CDR1 SNHLY, CDR2 FYNNEI. As DNA, the CDR3 is TGTGCCAGCAGTAGTCAGGGTCTCCGAGAGACCCAGTACTTC. Protein sequence: CASSSQGLRETQYF.

The rearrangement links TRBV29-1 to TRBJ1-2; 9 bases are a match to TRBD1. CDR3 length equals 16 residues. The ends lost 3 bases at V and 6 bases at J; junction bases unmatched: 14. Germline V gives CDR1 SQVTM, CDR2 ANQGSEA. This chain's CDR3 is CSVEVEQGALRDGYTF. CDR3 coding DNA: TGCAGCGTTGAGGTGGAACAGGGGGCGTTACGGGATGGCTACACCTTC.